This TCR beta chain is drawn from a study of T cell repertoires in cytomegalovirus infection. Study as a whole: TCR beta signatures that were public indicated CMV infection and matching HLA type. Study-level points and caveats: The study found HLA-C-restricted CMV-specific TCR beta clonotypes dominating the ex vivo response. Summed frequency of shared TCR beta families picked out CMV carriers who also had the relevant HLA.

TCRdb reprocessed the reads with MiXCR, giving one entry per CDR3 protein. Altogether some 450,000 distinct CDR3 sequences are present, approximately 31% being singletons, with the ten largest covering approximately 14%. The germline gives CDR1 SEHNR, CDR2 FQNEAQ (reference sequence). There are 16 residues in the CDR3. The V gene lost 3 bases and the J gene lost 8 bases, with 20 bases spanning the gap. To note about this clonotype: Its specificity is not known.

This receptor was identified in a human donor in good health (CMV status not recorded). Some clones in this sample may be carry-over from other donors' samples. The genes are TRBV7-9 and TRBJ2-1; tentatively, D is TRBD1 (6 bases). Specimen: PBMCs. The CDR3 region has the DNA TGTGCCAGCAGCTTGCAGGGGTCGGTAGCTGGGTATGAGCAGTTCTTC. It codes for CASSLQGSVAGYEQFF.